This T cell receptor beta chain emerged from a study of T cell responses to AZD1222 COVID-19 vaccine. The study, taken as a whole, reports: At 160-218 and 743-854, vaccine-associated CD4 TCRs were dominant, and they spanned spike. Females made up more of the donors, who were largely white British, and clonal diversity may have come out too low. Sampling captured repertoires only after the peak T cell response.

Clones were read by immunoSEQ multiplex PCR, and TCRdb kept only the in-frame ones, dropping some. The table records some 120,000 clones, 84% of them present only once. The CDR3 consists of 15 residues. Per the germline V gene, CDR1 is SGHAT and CDR2 is FQNNGV. V lost 4 bases to trimming and J lost 3 bases, with 15 bases between them. As concerns this clone: The antigen is not known.

The sequence came from an adult who received the AZD1222 COVID-19 vaccine. The chain employs TRBV11-2 and TRBJ1-1; the D is unclear. The sequenced sample was peripheral blood, obtained 28 days after the second AZD1222 dose. The CDR3 loop reads CASSSLRGKDTEAFF. CDR3 in DNA: TGTGCCAGCAGCTCCCTCCGGGGTAAAGACACTGAAGCTTTCTTT.